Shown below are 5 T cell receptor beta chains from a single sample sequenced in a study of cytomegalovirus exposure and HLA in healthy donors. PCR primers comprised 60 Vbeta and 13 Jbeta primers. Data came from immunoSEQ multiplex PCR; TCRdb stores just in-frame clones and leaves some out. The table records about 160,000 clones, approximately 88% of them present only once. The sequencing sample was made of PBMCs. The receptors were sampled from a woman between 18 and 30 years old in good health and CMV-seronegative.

The CDR3 DNA reads TGTGCCAGCAGGCGGCAGAATGAAAAACTGTTTTTT. Residues: CASRRQNEKLFF. This sequence joins TRBV2 and TRBJ1-4; D call uncertain. CDR3 length: 12 residues. V shed 6 bases and J shed 5 bases, with 7 bases lying between them. The germline V gene has CDR1 SNHLY and CDR2 FYNNEI.

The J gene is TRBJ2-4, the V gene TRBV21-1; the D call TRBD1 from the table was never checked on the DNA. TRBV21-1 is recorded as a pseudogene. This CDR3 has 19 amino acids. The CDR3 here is CASSKLWFVTGSHENIQYF. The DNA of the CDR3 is TGTGCCAGCAGCAAACTCTGGTTCGTGACAGGCTCGCATGAAAACATTCAGTACTTC.

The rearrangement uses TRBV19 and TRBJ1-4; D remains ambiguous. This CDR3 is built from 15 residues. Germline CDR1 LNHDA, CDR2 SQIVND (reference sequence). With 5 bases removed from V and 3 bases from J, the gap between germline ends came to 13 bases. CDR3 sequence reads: CASSPRGSPNEKLFF. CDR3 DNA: TGTGCCAGTAGTCCCCGAGGGTCACCTAATGAAAAACTGTTTTTT.

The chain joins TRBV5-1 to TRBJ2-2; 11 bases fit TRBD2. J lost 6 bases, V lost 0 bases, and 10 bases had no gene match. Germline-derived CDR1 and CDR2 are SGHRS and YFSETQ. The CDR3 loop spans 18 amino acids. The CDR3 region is CASSLELAGAPSSGELFF. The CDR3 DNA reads TGCGCCAGCAGCTTGGAACTAGCGGGGGCCCCTTCGTCCGGGGAGCTGTTTTTT.

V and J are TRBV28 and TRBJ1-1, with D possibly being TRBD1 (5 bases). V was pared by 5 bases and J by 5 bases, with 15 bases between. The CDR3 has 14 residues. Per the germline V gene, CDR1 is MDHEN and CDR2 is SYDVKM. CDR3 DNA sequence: TGTGCCAGCAGTGGCCCATTGGGGGGGACTGAAGCTTTCTTT. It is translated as CASSGPLGGTEAFF.